A selection of T cell receptor beta chains follows, all from one sample in a study of identifying expanded T cells in peripheral blood. Using immunoSEQ multiplex PCR, the repertoire was profiled, and TCRdb retains in-frame clones only, with some absent. The table lists more than 95,000 clones, roughly 80% of them singletons. The sequenced sample consisted of blood. The receptors were sampled from a person between 18 and 75 years old in good health. Each CDR3 is given with its conserved first and last residue. Clone size is not always given. Where it is, it says once, few, many or a class for expanded clones.

size: NA
V: TRBV2
J: TRBJ2-5
CDR3: CASKLNLGQETQYF

size: NA
V: TRBV5-1
J: TRBJ2-7
CDR3: CASSPFGQRNEQYF

size: NA
V: TRBV25-1
J: TRBJ2-7
CDR3: CASSGDILVLEQYF

size: NA
V: TRBV7-2
J: TRBJ2-2
CDR3: CASSPPTIQGTDTGELFF

size: NA
V: TRBV7-9
J: TRBJ1-5
CDR3: CASSPGTGDQPQHF

size: NA
V: TRBV11-2
J: TRBJ1-1
CDR3: CASNSLGTDLGAFF

size: NA
V: TRBV2
J: TRBJ2-1
CDR3: CASSNTSGPYNEQFF

size: NA
V: TRBV27
J: TRBJ1-1
CDR3: CASSSTRTGGMNTEAFF

size: NA
V: TRBV9
J: TRBJ2-7
CDR3: CASSVEGGSYEQYF

size: NA
V: TRBV7-2
J: TRBJ2-3
CDR3: CASSLVAGLSTDTQYF

size: NA
V: TRBV15
J: TRBJ2-5
CDR3: CATSGEGMARGTQYF

size: NA
V: TRBV5-1
J: TRBJ1-1
CDR3: CASSGVPNTEAFF

size: NA
V: TRBV18
J: TRBJ1-2
CDR3: CASSRDSGGLNYTF

size: NA
V: TRBV19
J: TRBJ1-5
CDR3: CASSILSNRNQPQHF

size: NA
V: TRBV15
J: TRBJ1-4
CDR3: CATSARTGVANEKLFF

size: NA
V: TRBV9
J: TRBJ2-3
CDR3: CASSGGFQGPDTQYF

size: once
V: TRBV10-1
J: TRBJ1-1
CDR3: CASSEGINTEAFF

size: NA
V: TRBV5-4
J: TRBJ1-1
CDR3: CASSLNPTEAFF

size: NA
V: TRBV5-5
J: TRBJ2-7
CDR3: CASSLLEGTWSEQYF

size: NA
V: TRBV5-5
J: TRBJ2-2
CDR3: CASSLRQAGAGELFF

size: NA
V: TRBV2
J: TRBJ1-1
CDR3: CASSGTEHTEAFF

size: NA
V: TRBV7-9
J: TRBJ2-1
CDR3: CASSSGSAGGLFF

size: NA
V: TRBV13
J: TRBJ2-5
CDR3: CASSARGQGINWETQYF

size: NA
V: TRBV5-6
J: TRBJ1-2
CDR3: CASSLTAIYGYTF

size: NA
V: TRBV2
J: TRBJ1-1
CDR3: CASTPGWQGNEAFF

size: once
V: TRBV27
J: TRBJ2-7
CDR3: CASKHGRNGEQYF

size: NA
V: TRBV6-5
J: TRBJ2-7
CDR3: CASSGLAAYEQYF

size: NA
V: TRBV20-1
J: TRBJ2-3
CDR3: CSAEQGEFQYF

size: NA
V: TRBV27
J: TRBJ1-3
CDR3: CASSLTGPGNTIYF

size: NA
V: TRBV19
J: TRBJ2-5
CDR3: CASSSGPGETQYF

size: NA
V: TRBV5-1
J: TRBJ2-1
CDR3: CASSLASGGPYNEQFF

size: NA
V: TRBV19
J: TRBJ1-2
CDR3: CASFPGTPQPYGYTF

size: once
V: TRBV6-1
J: TRBJ2-5
CDR3: CASAGGATGETQYF

size: NA
V: TRBV19
J: TRBJ1-3
CDR3: CASEQGSGNTIYF

size: NA
V: TRBV29-1
J: TRBJ2-1
CDR3: CSVISNEQFF

size: NA
V: TRBV7-8
J: TRBJ2-3
CDR3: CASSLGGTGDYTDTQYF

size: NA
V: TRBV6-1
J: TRBJ1-2
CDR3: CASRTGAQFGYTF

size: NA
V: TRBV9
J: TRBJ2-7
CDR3: CASSVGSGTPTYEQYF

size: NA
V: TRBV18
J: TRBJ1-1
CDR3: CASSWDTEAFF

size: once
V: TRBV11-2
J: TRBJ1-6
CDR3: CASSLDRLSLHF

size: medium-sized
V: TRBV16
J: TRBJ1-5
CDR3: CASSQGNQPQHF

size: once
V: TRBV5-1
J: TRBJ1-1
CDR3: CASSLGQGRATEAFF

size: NA
V: TRBV4-2
J: TRBJ2-6
CDR3: CASSLLGLAGSGANVLTF

size: NA
V: TRBV2
J: TRBJ1-4
CDR3: CASSELRGPNEKLFF

size: NA
V: TRBV6-6
J: TRBJ1-6
CDR3: CASSSILSSLHF

size: NA
V: TRBV11-3
J: TRBJ1-1
CDR3: CASSLGEGLSTEAFF